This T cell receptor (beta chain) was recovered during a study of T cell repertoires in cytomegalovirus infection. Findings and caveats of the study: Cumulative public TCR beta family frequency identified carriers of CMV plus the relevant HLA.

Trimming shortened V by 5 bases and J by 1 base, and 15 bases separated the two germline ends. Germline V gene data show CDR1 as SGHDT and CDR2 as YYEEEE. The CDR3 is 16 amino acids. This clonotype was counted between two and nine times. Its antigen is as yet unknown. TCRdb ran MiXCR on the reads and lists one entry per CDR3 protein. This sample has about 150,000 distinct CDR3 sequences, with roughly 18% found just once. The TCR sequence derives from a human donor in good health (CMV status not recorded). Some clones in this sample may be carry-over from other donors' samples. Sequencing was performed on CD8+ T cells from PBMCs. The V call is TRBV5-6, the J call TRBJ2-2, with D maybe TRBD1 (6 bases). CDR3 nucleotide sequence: TGTGCCAGCAGGATTACCTCGGACAGGAACACCGGGGAGCTGTTTTTT. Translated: CASRITSDRNTGELFF.